This TCR beta chain came from a study of response to subunit inactivated influenza vaccine. Via MiXCR, TCRdb re-called the RT-PCR reads, giving one row per CDR3 protein. The sample carries around 530,000 distinct CDR3 sequences, roughly 10% recorded once. V was cut by 4 bases and J by 0 bases, with 10 bases left in between. In germline, CDR1 is MNHEY, CDR2 SVGEGT. The CDR3 loop spans 15 amino acids. General study findings and limits: Authors suggested few new T cells are recruited by each seasonal influenza vaccination.

To note about this clonotype: The antigen is undetermined.

The chain is built from TRBV6-2 or TRBV6-3 and TRBJ2-1; D remains ambiguous. The sequence came from a man aged 45-65 years who received an inactivated influenza vaccine. Here the sequenced sample was PBMCs from blood, taken on the day of vaccination. The CDR3 here is CASSSRDRSYNEQFF. The CDR3 DNA reads TGTGCCAGCAGTTCCAGAGACCGCTCCTACAATGAGCAGTTCTTC.